Listed below are T cell receptor beta chains from one sample, sequenced in a study of identical twins. MiXCR was run by TCRdb on the 5' RACE reads, yielding one entry per CDR3 protein. The table lists roughly 710,000 distinct CDR3 sequences, approximately 6.1% of them singletons, with about 2% in the top ten. Material: naive T cells sorted from blood. The receptors stem from a man younger than 35 in good health. Both conserved end residues are part of each CDR3. A D gene is named only where the DNA matches it firmly. A clone size is listed for some rows: how often the clone was seen (once, few, many), or a class if it is expanded.

j_call v_call clone_size d_call cdr3_nt cdr3_aa
TRBJ2-1 TRBV2 - - TGTGCCATCGTGGGGCTAGAGCGCTACAATGAGCAGTTCTTC CAIVGLERYNEQFF
TRBJ1-2 TRBV5-6 few - TGTGCCAGCAGCGTGCCACGGGGGACGGCCAACTATGGCTACACCTTC CASSVPRGTANYGYTF
TRBJ2-1 TRBV5-1 many TRBD2 TGCGCCAGCAGCTTGGGACTAGCGGGAGCAGGGGCTAATGAGCAGTTCTTC CASSLGLAGAGANEQFF
TRBJ2-7 TRBV10-3 - - TGTGCCATCAGTCTACAGGGAGACGAGCAGTACTTC CAISLQGDEQYF
TRBJ2-1 TRBV29-1 few TRBD1 TGCAGCGTTAAGGGGGACAGGGGGGTTTACAATGAGCAGTTCTTC CSVKGDRGVYNEQFF
TRBJ2-1 TRBV18 - TRBD2 TGTGCCAGCTCACCAGGAACTAGCGGGAGAGGTTGGAATGAGCAGTTCTTC CASSPGTSGRGWNEQFF
TRBJ2-2 TRBV9 many - TGTGCCAGCAGCGGGAGGGCAGGGAACACCGGGGAGCTGTTTTTT CASSGRAGNTGELFF
TRBJ1-4 TRBV7-9 many TRBD1 TGTGCCAGCAGCTCCGATGGACAGGGAAGCTGGAATGAAAAACTGTTTTTT CASSSDGQGSWNEKLFF
TRBJ2-1 TRBV7-8 few - TGTGCCAGCAGCTTAGTTTCCCACCTCTCATCATACAATGAGCAGTTCTTC CASSLVSHLSSYNEQFF
TRBJ2-3 TRBV20-1 many - TGCAGTGCGGGACCAAGCGGTACAGATACGCAGTATTTT CSAGPSGTDTQYF
TRBJ2-3 TRBV18 many TRBD1 TGTGCCAGCTCAGCCGGACAGGGGATCCCAGATACGCAGTATTTT CASSAGQGIPDTQYF
TRBJ2-1 TRBV5-1 many TRBD2 TGCGCCAGCAGCTTCCGCCGGGAGGGAAAGATCTACAATGAGCAGTTCTTC CASSFRREGKIYNEQFF
TRBJ2-3 TRBV15 few TRBD1 TGTGCCACCAGCGACCGGGACAGCGTCACAGATACGCAGTATTTT CATSDRDSVTDTQYF
TRBJ2-7 TRBV28 - - TGTGCCAGCAGGACTTTCGGACCATACGAGCAGTACTTC CASRTFGPYEQYF
TRBJ2-1 TRBV20-1 many - TGCAGTGTTACTAGGGGGGCGGGATATGAGCAGTTCTTC CSVTRGAGYEQFF
TRBJ2-1 TRBV12-3/TRBV12-4 many - TGTGCCAGCAGTTTAGCAGGGTATGAGCAGTTCTTC CASSLAGYEQFF
TRBJ2-7 TRBV7-2 - TRBD1 TGTGCCAGCAGCTTAGCCCGGGGTACAGGGGGCGCAGGTAGTGAGCAGTACTTC CASSLARGTGGAGSEQYF
TRBJ1-4 TRBV11-2 few TRBD1 TGTGCCAGCAGCTCCGCTCGGGACAGTAATGAAAAACTGTTTTTT CASSSARDSNEKLFF
TRBJ2-1 TRBV5-5 few - TGTGCCAGCAGCTTGGACGGTAGGGGGTACGATGAGCAGTTCTTC CASSLDGRGYDEQFF
TRBJ1-6 TRBV5-1 many - TGCGCCAGCAGCGCCGGGACCACAGGTTCACCCCTCCACTTT CASSAGTTGSPLHF
TRBJ2-2 TRBV5-1 - - TGCGCCAGCAGCACCCGGAGGGGGAGTTACACCGGGGAGCTGTTTTTT CASSTRRGSYTGELFF
TRBJ2-1 TRBV20-1 many TRBD2 TGCAGTGCTAAAAGCGGGGCCTCCTACAATGAGCAGTTCTTC CSAKSGASYNEQFF
TRBJ1-1 TRBV30 - - TGTGCCTGGAGTGGTCCCTGGGTTGGTCCTGAAGCTTTCTTT CAWSGPWVGPEAFF
TRBJ2-7 TRBV20-1 once TRBD1 TGCAGTGCTAAAGGGGGCAATGAGCAGTACTTC CSAKGGNEQYF
TRBJ2-1 TRBV18 many TRBD2 TGTGCCAGCTCACTCCCGACTAGCGGGAGGGCCACTGAGCAGTTCTTC CASSLPTSGRATEQFF